This TCR beta chain was documented in a study of T-cell reconstitution after alpha-beta-depleted transplantation in children. Using unique molecular identifiers, the investigators prepared the TCRbeta library. TCRdb analysed the PCR reads with MiXCR anew, one entry per CDR3 protein. The profile shows about 610,000 distinct CDR3 sequences, under 12% of them singletons. The CDR3 covers 15 residues. V shed 6 bases and J 7 bases; nucleotides not matched to a gene: 12. The V gene's germline CDR1 is MDHEN and CDR2 SYDVKM. In this sample, this clonotype turned up a few times. The chain recombines TRBV28 with TRBJ1-3; 7 positions match TRBD1. This sequence was found in a human donor who donated a stem cell graft to a child with acute myeloid leukemia. Source: PBMCs from the stem cell graft donor, taken from the stem cell graft. The CDR3 bases are TGTGCCAGCAGCTTCTCCGGACAGGCCAGGAACACCATATATTTT. Translated: CASSFSGQARNTIYF.